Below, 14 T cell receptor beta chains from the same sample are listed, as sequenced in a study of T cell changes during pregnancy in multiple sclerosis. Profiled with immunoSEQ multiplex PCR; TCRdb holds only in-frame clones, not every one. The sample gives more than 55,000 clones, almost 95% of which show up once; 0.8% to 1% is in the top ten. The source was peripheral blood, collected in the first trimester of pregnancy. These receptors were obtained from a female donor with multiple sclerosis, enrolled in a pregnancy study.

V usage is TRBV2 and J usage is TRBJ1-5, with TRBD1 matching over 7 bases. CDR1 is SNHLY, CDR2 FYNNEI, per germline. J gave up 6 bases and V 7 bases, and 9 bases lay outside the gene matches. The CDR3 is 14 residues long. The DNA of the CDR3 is TGTGCCAGCACTAGCCTGGGACAGAGTCAGCCCCAGCATTTT. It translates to CASTSLGQSQPQHF. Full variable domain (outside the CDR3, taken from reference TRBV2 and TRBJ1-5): EPEVTQTPSHQVTQMGQEVILRCVPISNHLYFYWYRQILGQKVEFLVSFYNNEISEKSEIFDDQFSVERPDGSNFTLKIRSTKLEDSAMYFCASTSLGQSQPQHFGDGTRLSIL.

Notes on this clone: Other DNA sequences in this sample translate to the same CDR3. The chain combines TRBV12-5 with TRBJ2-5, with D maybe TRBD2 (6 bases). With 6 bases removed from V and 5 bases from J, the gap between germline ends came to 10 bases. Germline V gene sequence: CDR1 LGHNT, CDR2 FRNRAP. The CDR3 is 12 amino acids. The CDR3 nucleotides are TGTGCTAGTGGGGAGGGTGGGGAGACCCAGTACTTC. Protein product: CASGEGGETQYF. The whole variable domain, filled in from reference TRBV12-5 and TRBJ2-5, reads DARVTQTPRHKVTEMGQEVTMRCQPILGHNTVFWYRQTMMQGLELLAYFRNRAPLDDSGMPKDRFSAEMPDATLATLKIQPSEPRDSAVYFCASGEGGETQYFGPGTRLLVL.

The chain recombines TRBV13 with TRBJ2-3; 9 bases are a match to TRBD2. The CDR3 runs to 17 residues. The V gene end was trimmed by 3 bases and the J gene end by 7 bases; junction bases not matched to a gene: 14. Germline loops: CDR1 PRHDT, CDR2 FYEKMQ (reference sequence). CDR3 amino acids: CASSFGVGLAPPNTQYF. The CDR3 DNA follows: TGTGCCAGCAGCTTCGGCGTCGGACTAGCGCCTCCCAATACGCAGTATTTT.

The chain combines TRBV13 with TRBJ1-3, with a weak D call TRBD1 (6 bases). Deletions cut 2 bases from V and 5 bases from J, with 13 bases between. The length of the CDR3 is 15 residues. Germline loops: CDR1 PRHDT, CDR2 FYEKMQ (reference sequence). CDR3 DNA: TGTGCCAGCAGCTTACGGGGGGGGCTGAGAAACACCATATATTTT. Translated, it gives CASSLRGGLRNTIYF.

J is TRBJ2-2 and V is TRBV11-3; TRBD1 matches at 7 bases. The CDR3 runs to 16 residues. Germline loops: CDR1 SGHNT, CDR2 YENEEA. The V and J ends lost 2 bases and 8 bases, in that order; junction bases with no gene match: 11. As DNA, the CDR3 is TGTGCCAGCAGCTTAACAGGGGCCACACCTATGGGGGAGCTGTTTTTT. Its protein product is CASSLTGATPMGELFF. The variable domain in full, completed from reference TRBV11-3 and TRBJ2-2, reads EAGVVQSPRYKIIEKKQPVAFWCNPISGHNTLYWYLQNLGQGPELLIRYENEEAVDDSQLPKDRFSAERLKGVDSTLKIQPAELGDSAVYLCASSLTGATPMGELFFGEGSRLTVL.

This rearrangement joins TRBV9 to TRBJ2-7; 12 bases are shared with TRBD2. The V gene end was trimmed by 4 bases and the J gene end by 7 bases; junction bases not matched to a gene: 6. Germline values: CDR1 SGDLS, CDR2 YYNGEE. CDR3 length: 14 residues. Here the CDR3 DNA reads TGTGCCAGCAGCCCCCTAGCGGGGGGGTGGGAGCAGTACTTC. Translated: CASSPLAGGWEQYF. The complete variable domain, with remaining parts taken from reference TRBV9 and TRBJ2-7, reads DSGVTQTPKHLITATGQRVTLRCSPRSGDLSVYWYQQSLDQGLQFLIQYYNGEERAKGNILERFSAQQFPDLHSELNLSSLELGDSALYFCASSPLAGGWEQYFGPGTRLTVT.

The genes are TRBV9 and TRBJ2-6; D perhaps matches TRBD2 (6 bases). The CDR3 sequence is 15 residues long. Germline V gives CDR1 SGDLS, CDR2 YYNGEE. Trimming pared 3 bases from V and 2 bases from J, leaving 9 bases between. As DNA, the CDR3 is TGTGCCAGCAGCGCGGAGGGGACTGGGGCCAACGTCCTGACTTTC. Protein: CASSAEGTGANVLTF.

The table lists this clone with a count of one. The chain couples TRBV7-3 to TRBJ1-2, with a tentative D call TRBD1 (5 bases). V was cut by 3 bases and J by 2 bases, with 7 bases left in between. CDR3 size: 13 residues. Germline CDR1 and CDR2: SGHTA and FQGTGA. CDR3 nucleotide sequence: TGTGCCAGCAGCTTGGGGGGGAACTATGGCTACACCTTC. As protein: CASSLGGNYGYTF.

CDR3 loop: CASSPRLVGGTGELFF. Written as DNA, the CDR3 is TGCGCCAGCAGCCCTCGACTAGTTGGGGGCACCGGGGAGCTGTTTTTT. The rearrangement uses TRBV4-3 and TRBJ2-2, with D tentatively TRBD2 (6 bases). CDR3 length: 16 residues. Trimming stripped 4 bases from V and 4 bases from J, with 16 bases between. Germline CDR1 reads LGHNA; CDR2 reads YSLEER.

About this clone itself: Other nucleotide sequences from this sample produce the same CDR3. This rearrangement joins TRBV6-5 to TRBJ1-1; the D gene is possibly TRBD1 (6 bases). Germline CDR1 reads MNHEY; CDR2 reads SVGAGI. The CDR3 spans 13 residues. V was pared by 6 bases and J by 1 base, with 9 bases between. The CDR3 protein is CASSPTGNTEAFF. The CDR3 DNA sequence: TGTGCCAGCAGCCCGACAGGGAACACTGAAGCTTTCTTT.

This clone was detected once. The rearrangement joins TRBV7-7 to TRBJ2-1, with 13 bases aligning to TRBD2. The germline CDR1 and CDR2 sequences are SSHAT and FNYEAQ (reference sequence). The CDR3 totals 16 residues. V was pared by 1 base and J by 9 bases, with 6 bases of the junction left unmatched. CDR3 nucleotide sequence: TGTGCCAGCAGCTTAGTAACTAGCGGGGGGGCCGGTGAGCAGTTCTTC. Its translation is CASSLVTSGGAGEQFF.

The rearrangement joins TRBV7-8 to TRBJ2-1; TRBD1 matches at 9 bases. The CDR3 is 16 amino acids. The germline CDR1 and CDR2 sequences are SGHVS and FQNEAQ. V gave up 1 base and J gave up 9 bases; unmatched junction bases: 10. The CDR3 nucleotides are TGTGCCAGCAGCTTAGTCCGGGGACAGGGAGGTGGTGAGCAGTTCTTC. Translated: CASSLVRGQGGGEQFF. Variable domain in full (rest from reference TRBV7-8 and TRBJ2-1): GAGVSQSPRYKVAKRGQDVALRCDPISGHVSLFWYQQALGQGPEFLTYFQNEAQLDKSGLPSDRFFAERPEGSVSTLKIQRTQQEDSAVYLCASSLVRGQGGGEQFFGPGTRLTVL.

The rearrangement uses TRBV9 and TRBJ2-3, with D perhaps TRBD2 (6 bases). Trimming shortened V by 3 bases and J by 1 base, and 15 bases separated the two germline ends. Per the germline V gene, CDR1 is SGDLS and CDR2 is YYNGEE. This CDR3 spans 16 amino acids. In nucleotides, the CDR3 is TGTGCCAGCAGCGGCCGGGACTTCGAAGGCACAGATACGCAGTATTTT. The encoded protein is CASSGRDFEGTDTQYF.

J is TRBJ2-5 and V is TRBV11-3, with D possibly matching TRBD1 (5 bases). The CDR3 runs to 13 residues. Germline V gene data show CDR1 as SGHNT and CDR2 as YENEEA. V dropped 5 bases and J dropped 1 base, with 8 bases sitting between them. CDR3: CASSRQFQETQYF. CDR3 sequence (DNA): TGTGCCAGCAGCAGACAGTTCCAAGAGACCCAGTACTTC.